The 26 T cell receptor beta chains below were found in one sample sequenced in a study of blood T cell repertoires in COVID-19. Clones were sequenced by immunoSEQ multiplex PCR, and TCRdb holds only the in-frame ones, with some missing. The repertoire consists of more than 350,000 clones, with 88% occurring once and the leading ten covering 1.4% to 1.5%. The material sequenced was PBMCs or T cells enriched from blood (not recorded which). All receptors come from a woman younger than 30 who had been exposed to COVID-19.

This rearrangement joins TRBV24-1 to TRBJ2-3; D not resolved. The length of the CDR3 is 16 residues. Germline assignment: CDR1 KGHDR and CDR2 SFDVKD. V was cut by 0 bases and J by 4 bases, with 13 bases left in between. This CDR3 reads CATSDLAGTKADTQYF. CDR3 nucleotide sequence: TGTGCCACCAGTGATTTGGCCGGTACTAAGGCAGATACGCAGTATTTT.

This clone occurred a few times. The rearrangement links TRBV27 to TRBJ2-1, with D possibly TRBD2 on 6 matching bases. Trimming pared 3 bases from V and 2 bases from J, leaving 8 bases between. Germline V gene lookup returns CDR1 MNHEY and CDR2 SMNVEV (reference sequence). The CDR3 loop spans 14 amino acids. DNA for the CDR3: TGTGCCAGCAGTTTTAGCGGAGCCTACAATGAGCAGTTCTTC. Residues: CASSFSGAYNEQFF.

The CDR3 reads CASSQAGGASYGYTF. DNA of the CDR3: TGTGCCAGCAGCCAGGCAGGGGGCGCTTCCTATGGCTACACCTTC. The chain employs TRBV3-1 (or the pseudogene TRBV3-2) and TRBJ1-2; 8 nucleotides match TRBD1. The germline V gene has CDR1 LGHDT and CDR2 YNNKEL (reference sequence). Trimming removed 3 bases from V and 4 bases from J; junction bases left unmatched: 7. The CDR3 runs to 15 residues.

The chain combines TRBV6-5 with TRBJ2-1; 8 positions agree with TRBD1. Unmatched junction bases numbered 7, after V lost 7 bases and J lost 2 bases. CDR1 is MNHEY, CDR2 SVGAGI, per germline. CDR3 length equals 15 residues. CDR3 DNA: TGTGCCAGCAACAGAGCAGGGGGCCCCTACAATGAGCAGTTCTTC. Its protein product is CASNRAGGPYNEQFF.

Concerning this clone: This sample also contains other DNA sequences that code for the same CDR3. The genes are TRBV4-3 and TRBJ1-5, with 8 nucleotides matching TRBD1. Germline-derived CDR1 and CDR2 are LGHNA and YSLEER. V lost 3 bases to trimming and J lost 0 bases; unmatched junction nucleotides: 1. The CDR3 length is 15 residues. CDR3 nucleotide sequence: TGCGCCAGCAGCCAGGACAGGGTTAGCAATCAGCCCCAGCATTTT. Its protein is CASSQDRVSNQPQHF.

This clone was observed once. CDR3 DNA: TGTGCCAGCAGCCACCGTCAGTCTAGCGGCTATGGCTACACCTTC. Its translation is CASSHRQSSGYGYTF. The chain combines TRBV7-9 with TRBJ1-2; D is ambiguous. The V gene lost 5 bases and the J gene lost 4 bases, with 17 bases spanning the gap. Germline CDR1 is SEHNR and CDR2 is FQNEAQ (reference sequence). This CDR3 is built from 15 residues.

The gene calls are TRBV28 and TRBJ2-7, with D maybe TRBD2 (5 bases). The germline gives CDR1 MDHEN, CDR2 SYDVKM. V was cut by 3 bases and J by 3 bases, with 9 bases left in between. The CDR3 runs to 13 residues. CDR3 amino acids: CASSFREFYEQYF. The CDR3 region has the DNA TGTGCCAGCAGTTTTCGGGAATTCTACGAGCAGTACTTC.

The rearrangement joins TRBV6-1 to TRBJ1-6, with D perhaps matching TRBD1 (5 bases). With 3 bases removed from V and 3 bases from J, the gap between germline ends came to 9 bases. Germline CDR1 is MNHNS and CDR2 is SASEGT. The CDR3 has 15 amino acids. CDR3 coding DNA: TGTGCCAGCAGTGACGGGGGTAACTATAATTCACCCCTCCACTTT. Translating gives CASSDGGNYNSPLHF.

This chain joins TRBV2 and TRBJ2-1, with 13 bases matching TRBD2. The CDR3 loop spans 17 amino acids. The germline CDR1 and CDR2 sequences are SNHLY and FYNNEI. The V segment lost 1 base and the J segment 1 base; nucleotides outside the gene matches: 1. CDR3 nucleotides: TGTGCCAGCAGTGAAGGACTAGCGGGGGGATCCTACAATGAGCAGTTCTTC. The encoded protein is CASSEGLAGGSYNEQFF. Together with reference TRBV2 and TRBJ2-1, the CDR3 gives the full variable domain: EPEVTQTPSHQVTQMGQEVILRCVPISNHLYFYWYRQILGQKVEFLVSFYNNEISEKSEIFDDQFSVERPDGSNFTLKIRSTKLEDSAMYFCASSEGLAGGSYNEQFFGPGTRLTVL.

The V call is TRBV6-5, the J call TRBJ2-2, with 13 bases identical to TRBD2. V gave up 4 bases and J gave up 7 bases; unmatched junction bases: 6. The CDR3 is 16 residues long. Germline V gene sequence: CDR1 MNHEY, CDR2 SVGAGI. The CDR3 coding sequence is TGTGCCAGCAGTTTTTGGACTAGCGGGGGCGGCGGGGAGCTGTTTTTT. This sequence encodes CASSFWTSGGGGELFF.

This chain uses TRBV10-2 with TRBJ1-5; the D gene is possibly TRBD1 (6 bases). The V end was cut by 7 bases, the J end by 3 bases, with 10 bases between. The CDR3 consists of 13 residues. Germline CDR1 WSHSY, CDR2 SAAADI. CDR3 coding DNA: TGCGCCAGCACTGGACAGATCAATCAGCCCCAGCATTTT. It specifies CASTGQINQPQHF.

The chain recombines TRBV10-3 with TRBJ2-1; 7 bases are a match to TRBD1. Germline V gene lookup returns CDR1 ENHRY and CDR2 SYGVKD. The CDR3 is 21 residues long. J was trimmed by 0 bases and V by 3 bases; bases with no gene match: 20. In DNA form, the CDR3 reads TGTGCCATCAGTGAACTCTTTGGGGACAGAATTCCTGTGAGCTCCTACAATGAGCAGTTCTTC. It codes for CAISELFGDRIPVSSYNEQFF.

V is TRBV28 and J is TRBJ2-7; perhaps TRBD2 as D (5 bases). The V and J ends lost 7 bases and 9 bases respectively, with 13 bases between them. The V gene's germline CDR1 is MDHEN and CDR2 SYDVKM. This CDR3 spans 11 amino acids. CDR3 amino acids: CASTSRESQYF. The CDR3 coding sequence is TGTGCCAGCACTTCTAGGGAGTCGCAGTACTTC.

The chain uses TRBV20-1 and TRBJ1-2; D is ambiguous. The CDR3 loop spans 11 amino acids. The germline CDR1 and CDR2 sequences are DFQATT and SNEGSKA (reference sequence). Trimming left V 4 bases short and J 4 bases short, with 7 bases between. The CDR3 loop reads CSATGSYGYTF. CDR3 in DNA: TGCAGTGCTACGGGAAGCTATGGCTACACCTTC.

This chain uses TRBV4-3 with TRBJ2-1; the match to TRBD1 covers 7 bases. CDR3 length equals 14 residues. The germline V gene has CDR1 LGHNA and CDR2 YSLEER. J was trimmed by 15 bases and V by 1 base; bases with no gene match: 12. The CDR3 DNA is TGCGCCAGCAGCCAAGGGACAGGCCTCCGGTTTCTGTTCTTC. It codes for CASSQGTGLRFLFF.

The chain recombines TRBV9 with TRBJ2-1; TRBD2 aligns across 8 bases. Germline CDR1 SGDLS, CDR2 YYNGEE. V lost 0 bases and J lost 9; bases outside the gene matches: 8. CDR3 length: 15 residues. The CDR3 loop reads CASSVDGGAFGEQFF. For the CDR3, the DNA is TGTGCCAGCAGCGTAGACGGGGGGGCCTTCGGTGAGCAGTTCTTC.

The V and J genes are TRBV7-3 and TRBJ2-1; 11 bases map to TRBD2. The CDR3 loop spans 15 amino acids. Per germline, CDR1 SGHTA and CDR2 FQGTGA. J gave up 6 bases and V 5 bases, and 6 bases lay outside the gene matches. As DNA, the CDR3 is TGTGCCAGCAGCCAGGGACTAGCGGCGATCAATGAGCAGTTCTTC. As protein: CASSQGLAAINEQFF.

This clone appeared a single time. V gene TRBV7-2 combines with J gene TRBJ1-3; 8 nucleotides match TRBD1. Looked up from germline, CDR1 is SGHTA and CDR2 is FQGNSA. The CDR3 totals 17 residues. V trimming: 0 bases; J trimming: 2 bases; junction bases outside the gene matches: 6. CDR3 protein: CASSLALLDRAGNTIYF. In DNA form, the CDR3 reads TGTGCCAGCAGCTTAGCGCTTCTGGACAGGGCTGGAAACACCATATATTTT.

The V call is TRBV28, the J call TRBJ1-2; 9 positions match TRBD1. CDR1 is MDHEN and CDR2 is SYDVKM in the germline V gene. This CDR3 spans 17 amino acids. J was trimmed by 0 bases and V by 4 bases; bases with no gene match: 9. CDR3 nucleotide sequence: TGTGCCAGCAGTTCCGGGACAGGGTCTTTCGCTAACTATGGCTACACCTTC. As protein: CASSSGTGSFANYGYTF.

The rearrangement uses TRBV4-2 and TRBJ1-2, with 7 nucleotides matching TRBD1. The CDR3 is 16 residues long. Germline CDR1 and CDR2: LGHNA and YNFKEQ. V was clipped by 0 bases and J by 5 bases; unmatched bases: 9. CDR3 DNA sequence: TGTGCCAGCAGCCAAGACCGGGACAGAGCAATTTATGGCTACACCTTC. Translated: CASSQDRDRAIYGYTF.

This chain joins TRBV7-6 and TRBJ2-3; 10 bases are shared with TRBD2. This CDR3 has 17 residues. Germline-derived CDR1 and CDR2 are SGHVS and FNYEAQ. V shed 1 base and J 2 bases; nucleotides not matched to a gene: 6. The DNA for the CDR3 is TGTGCCAGCAGCTTAGGACTAGCGGGCAGCTCCACAGATACGCAGTATTTT. Residues: CASSLGLAGSSTDTQYF.

This clone was picked up one time. The chain recombines TRBV3-1 (or the pseudogene TRBV3-2) with TRBJ1-5; D is ambiguous. The CDR3 runs 16 residues. The V gene's germline CDR1 is LGHDT and CDR2 YNNKEL (reference sequence). The ends were cut back, 1 base at V and 2 bases at J, with 12 bases in the middle. CDR3 in amino acids: CASSQGTGIRNQPQHF. DNA of the CDR3: TGTGCCAGCAGCCAAGGGACGGGGATCCGCAATCAGCCCCAGCATTTT.

J is TRBJ2-3 and V is TRBV2; TRBD2 aligns across 14 bases. The CDR3 extends over 18 amino acids. V lost 11 bases to trimming and J lost 4 bases; unmatched junction nucleotides: 17. Germline lookup yields CDR1 SNHLY and CDR2 FYNNEI. In nucleotides, the CDR3 is TGTGCCGGGTCGACTAGCGGGAGGGCAAGGCTTGACGCAGATACGCAGTATTTT. Translated: CAGSTSGRARLDADTQYF.

The chain recombines TRBV3-1 (or the pseudogene TRBV3-2) with TRBJ2-7; 11 bases are shared with TRBD1. The CDR3 runs to 16 residues. Trimming removed 2 bases from V and 3 bases from J; junction bases left unmatched: 6. Germline CDR1 and CDR2: LGHDT and YNNKEL (reference sequence). The CDR3, as DNA: TGTGCCAGCAGCCAATTCAGGACAGGGGGCGTCTACGAGCAGTACTTC. It translates to CASSQFRTGGVYEQYF.

V is TRBV12-3 or TRBV12-4 and J is TRBJ2-5, with unresolved D. The CDR3 contains 12 residues. Trimming removed 7 bases at V and 4 bases at J, with 10 bases between. The CDR3 coding sequence is TGTGCCAGCACCCGACGGAGAGAGACCCAGTACTTC. This translates into CASTRRRETQYF.

J is TRBJ2-7 and V is TRBV12-1; TRBD2, as called in the table, went unchecked against the DNA. TRBV12-1 is a pseudogene segment. This CDR3 region has 18 residues. This CDR3 is CASSFGVLGRECSYEQYF. DNA of the CDR3: TGTGCCAGCAGCTTTGGGGTTCTGGGGCGGGAGTGCTCCTACGAGCAGTACTTC.